A selection of T cell receptor beta chains follows, all from one sample in a study of T cells in Graves' hyperthyroidism and ophthalmopathy. From the multiplex PCR reads, TCRdb called clonotypes with MiXCR, one entry per CDR3 protein. The repertoire holds some 98,000 distinct CDR3 sequences, about 37% seen once, with about a tenth in the top ten. Sample: peripheral blood or thyroid tissue (not recorded which). The receptors here all came from a woman aged 25 to 39 with Graves' hyperthyroidism. CDR3s include the opening cysteine and the closing phenylalanine or tryptophan. D genes are given only for firm matches. Clone size is not always given. Where it is, it says once, few, many or a class for expanded clones.

>many|TRBJ2-5|13|-|TRBV13
TGTGCCAGCAGCTTTCTTCGTCGAGAGACCCAGTACTTC
CASSFLRRETQYF
>-|TRBJ1-2|13|TRBD1|TRBV7-9
TGTGCCAGCAGCCACGGACAGGGGTATGGCTACACCTTC
CASSHGQGYGYTF
>many|TRBJ1-2|13|-|TRBV6-6
TGTGCCAGCATTCCTCAGGGTCTATATGGCTACACCTTC
CASIPQGLYGYTF
>many|TRBJ2-3|14|-|TRBV20-1
TGCAGTGCTAGGAGAGGGACCCACACAGATACGCAGTATTTT
CSARRGTHTDTQYF
>-|TRBJ2-7|13|-|TRBV9
TGTGCCAGCAGAAGGATGAGCTCCTACGAGCAGTACTTC
CASRRMSSYEQYF
>few|TRBJ1-2|14|-|TRBV27
TGTGCCAGCAGTTTATCTGGGGGGCTTTATGGCTACACCTTC
CASSLSGGLYGYTF
>many|TRBJ1-1|14|-|TRBV20-1
TGCAGTGCTAGCCCCCTGGAGTGGGCCACTGAAGCTTTCTTT
CSASPLEWATEAFF
>-|TRBJ1-5|14|TRBD1|TRBV6-5
TGTGCCAGTCAGGGGACAGCGGGTCATCAGCCCCAGCATTTT
CASQGTAGHQPQHF
>-|TRBJ2-7|14|-|TRBV28
TGTGCCAGCAGTTTTCCGGGAGTCGGCTACGAGCAGTACTTC
CASSFPGVGYEQYF
>-|TRBJ2-5|14|-|TRBV24-1
TGTGCCAGCAGCGACACGGGGTACCAAGGGGCCCAGTACTTC
CASSDTGYQGAQYF
>-|TRBJ2-7|12|-|TRBV2
TGTGCCAGCAGTCTACTGGGCCACGAGCAGTACTTC
CASSLLGHEQYF
>-|TRBJ2-5|13|-|TRBV7-8
TGTGCCAGCAGCGACGAGGGAAATCAGCCCCAGTACTTC
CASSDEGNQPQYF
>many|TRBJ1-1|15|TRBD1|TRBV5-1
TGCGCCAGCAGCTGGGGGACAGGGTGGAACACTGAAGCTTTCTTT
CASSWGTGWNTEAFF
>many|TRBJ2-5|16|-|TRBV5-1
TGCGCCAGCCCACTCATCGGACTACCGACCTTAGGGACCCAGTACTTC
CASPLIGLPTLGTQYF
>many|TRBJ2-3|15|-|TRBV7-9
TGTGCCAGCAGCCAGCGGTTCTTACTTACAGATACGCAGTATTTT
CASSQRFLLTDTQYF
>-|TRBJ1-2|15|-|TRBV18
TGTGCCAGCTCACCGGTCGGGGGCAGGGGTTATGGCTACACCTTC
CASSPVGGRGYGYTF
>once|TRBJ2-3|16|TRBD1|TRBV7-8
TGTGCCGGCAGCCCCGGACAGGTTGGGGGCACAGATACGCAGTATTTT
CAGSPGQVGGTDTQYF
>few|TRBJ1-6|14|TRBD1|TRBV20-1
TGCAGTGCTAGCCCGGGACAGATTAATTCACCCCTCCACTTT
CSASPGQINSPLHF
>-|TRBJ1-1|13|TRBD1|TRBV20-1
TGCAGTGCTAGACCCGGACAGGGGGCGCGAGCTTTCTTT
CSARPGQGARAFF
>once|TRBJ2-7|11|TRBD1|TRBV27
TGTGCCAGCAGTTCGACAGGGGCATCTTACTTC
CASSSTGASYF
>-|TRBJ2-5|15|TRBD1|TRBV5-1
TGCGCCAGCAGCTTGGGGACAGGGGATTCAGAGACCCAGTACTTC
CASSLGTGDSETQYF
>-|TRBJ1-1|15|-|TRBV7-2
TGTGCCAGCAGCTCACGACAGGCCCGGGGCACTGAAGCTTTCTTT
CASSSRQARGTEAFF
>many|TRBJ2-5|12|-|TRBV6-5
TGTGCCAGCAGTTACGATTTAGAGACCCAGTACTTC
CASSYDLETQYF
>many|TRBJ2-7|15|TRBD1|TRBV28
TGTGCCAGCAGTACGGGACAGCTCCTACCCTACGAGCAGTACTTC
CASSTGQLLPYEQYF
>many|TRBJ1-5|14|TRBD1|TRBV6-5
TGTGCCAGCAGCAGGACAGGGCGTGATCAGCCCCAGCATTTT
CASSRTGRDQPQHF
>many|TRBJ1-1|14|-|TRBV4-1
TGCGCCAGCAGCCAGAGGCAGCGAATGTTTAAAGCTTTCTTT
CASSQRQRMFKAFF
>many|TRBJ1-1|13|-|TRBV11-2
TGTGCCAGCAGCTTAGACTGGGATGGCGTGGCTTTCTTT
CASSLDWDGVAFF
>many|TRBJ2-7|14|-|TRBV6-5
TGTGCCAGCAGTTACGGTCAGGCGGCTAGAGAGCAGTACTTC
CASSYGQAAREQYF
>-|TRBJ2-2|17|-|TRBV14
TGTGCCAGCAGCCCCCCCCCGGGACAGACGAACACGGGGGAGTTTTTTTTT
CASSPPPGQTNTGEFFF
>few|TRBJ1-2|11|-|TRBV25-1
TGTGCCAGCAGCCTTAAGGATGGCTACACCTTC
CASSLKDGYTF
>-|TRBJ2-7|15|TRBD2|TRBV7-9
TGTGCCAGCAGCACGCGGACTAGCGGGGCCTACGAGCAGTACTTC
CASSTRTSGAYEQYF
>-|TRBJ1-2|14|-|TRBV20-1
TGCAGTACACATACAGGGCTAAAGAACTATGGCTACACCTTC
CSTHTGLKNYGYTF
>many|TRBJ1-3|15|-|TRBV4-1
TGCGCCAGCAGCCAAGACTGGACGGATGGAAACACCATATATTTT
CASSQDWTDGNTIYF
>-|TRBJ2-7|19|-|TRBV5-1
TGCGCCAGCAGCGTCGGGACCTATAACACCGGGGGTTCATCCTACGAGCAGTACTTC
CASSVGTYNTGGSSYEQYF
>few|TRBJ2-1|18|-|TRBV15
TGTGCCACCAGCAGAGCCCCCTTGGGACGGGGCCCTTACAATGAGCAGTTCTTC
CATSRAPLGRGPYNEQFF
>few|TRBJ2-5|13|TRBD2|TRBV7-6
TGTGCCAGTAGCGGGAGGGCCTTGCAGACCCAGTACTTC
CASSGRALQTQYF
>few|TRBJ1-6|14|-|TRBV20-1
TGCAGTGCCACCTGGACGGGCTCTAATTCACCCCTCCACTTT
CSATWTGSNSPLHF
>many|TRBJ1-1|15|-|TRBV7-8
TGTGCCAGCAGGCTGGGCAGGGCCGGGAACACTGAAGCTTTCTTT
CASRLGRAGNTEAFF
>-|TRBJ2-5|15|-|TRBV7-9
TGTGCCAGCAGCTTTGCCCCGGTGGGATGGGAGACCCAGTACTTC
CASSFAPVGWETQYF
>many|TRBJ2-3|15|TRBD2|TRBV7-8
TGTGCCAGCAGCTTCGGCGGGAGTTGGACAGATACGCAGTATTTT
CASSFGGSWTDTQYF
>-|TRBJ2-5|12|-|TRBV20-1
TGCAGTGCTAGCCCCGGCGTGGGGACCCAGTACTTC
CSASPGVGTQYF
>-|TRBJ1-2|15|-|TRBV2
TGTGCCAGCAGTGAAGCCTCCACAGGGAGGGATGGCTACACCTTC
CASSEASTGRDGYTF
>many|TRBJ2-2|14|-|TRBV6-4
TGTGCCAGCAGTGCATCCCCGGGCACCGGGGAGCTGTTTTTT
CASSASPGTGELFF
>many|TRBJ2-3|14|TRBD2|TRBV20-1
TGCAGTGCTCCCCTAGCGGGGGCCACAGATACGCAGTATTTT
CSAPLAGATDTQYF